The 5 T cell receptor beta chains below come from one sample, sequenced in a study of T cells in localized non-small cell lung cancer. Generated by immunoSEQ multiplex PCR, the TCRdb table keeps only in-frame clones and is missing some. The table lists about 59,000 clones, roughly 92% of them singletons. The sample was peripheral blood, taken before any cancer treatment. The receptor source for this set is a man aged 40 to 70 with stage I lung adenocarcinoma.

As concerns this clone: A read error may be the cause here, since a much bigger clone is one base away. The rearrangement joins TRBV7-9 to TRBJ1-1; perhaps TRBD1 as D (5 bases). V was cut by 5 bases and J by 1 base, with 8 bases left in between. The CDR3 is made up of 13 amino acids. The germline V gene encodes CDR1 SEHNR and CDR2 FQNEAQ (reference sequence). The CDR3 DNA reads TGTGCCAGCAGCCCAACAGGGAACACTGAAGCTTTCTTT. Amino acids: CASSPTGNTEAFF.

This clone appeared a single time. CDR3: CASSGGDSGRVKLFF. The CDR3, as DNA: TGTGCCAGTAGTGGCGGGGACAGCGGCCGCGTAAAACTGTTTTTT. The chain combines TRBV19 with TRBJ1-4; TRBD1 aligns across 7 bases. The CDR3 sequence is 15 residues long. V trimming: 5 bases; J trimming: 10 bases; junction bases outside the gene matches: 13. The germline V gene has CDR1 LNHDA and CDR2 SQIVND (reference sequence).

The chain employs TRBV9 and TRBJ2-5; a possible D gene is TRBD2 (7 bases). Between the trimmed V and J ends, which lost 0 bases and 4 bases, there was a span of 10 bases. There are 14 residues in the CDR3. Germline V gives CDR1 SGDLS, CDR2 YYNGEE. CDR3 bases: TGTGCCAGCAGCGTAGACAGGGAGGGAGAGACCCAGTACTTC. Protein product: CASSVDREGETQYF.

V usage is TRBV7-2 and J usage is TRBJ2-7; D remains ambiguous. The germline CDR1 and CDR2 sequences are SGHTA and FQGNSA. V was trimmed by 1 base and J by 2 bases, leaving 6 bases between them. This CDR3 has 13 residues. The CDR3 sequence is CASSLEVTYEQYF. The CDR3 nucleotides are TGTGCCAGCAGCTTAGAGGTCACCTACGAGCAGTACTTC.

The chain joins TRBV29-1 to TRBJ1-1; D is ambiguous. The V end was cut by 5 bases, the J end by 5 bases, with 9 bases between. Germline CDR1 and CDR2: SQVTM and ANQGSEA. This CDR3 comprises 11 residues. The CDR3 loop is CSVFTLTEAFF. The CDR3 bases are TGCAGCGTTTTCACCTTAACTGAAGCTTTCTTT. Supplemented by reference TRBV29-1 and TRBJ1-1, the full variable domain reads SAVISQKPSRDICQRGTSLTIQCQVDSQVTMMFWYRQQPGQSLTLIATANQGSEATYESGFVIDKFPISRPNLTFSTLTVSNMSPEDSSIYLCSVFTLTEAFFGQGTRLTVV.